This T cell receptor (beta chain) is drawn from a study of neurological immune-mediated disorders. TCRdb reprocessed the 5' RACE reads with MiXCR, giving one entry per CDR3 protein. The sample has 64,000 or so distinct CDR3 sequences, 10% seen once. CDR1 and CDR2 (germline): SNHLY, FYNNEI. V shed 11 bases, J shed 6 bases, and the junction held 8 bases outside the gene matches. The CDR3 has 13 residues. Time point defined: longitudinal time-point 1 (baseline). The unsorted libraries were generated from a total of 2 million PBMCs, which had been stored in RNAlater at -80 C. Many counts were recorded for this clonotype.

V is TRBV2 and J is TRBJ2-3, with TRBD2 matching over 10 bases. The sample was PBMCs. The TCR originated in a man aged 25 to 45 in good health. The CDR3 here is CAGRLAGGDTQYF. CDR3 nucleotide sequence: TGTGCCGGACGACTAGCGGGCGGGGATACGCAGTATTTT.